These T cell receptor beta chains were read from a single sample in a study of OX40 agonist ivuxolimab in advanced cancers. The method was immunoSEQ multiplex PCR; TCRdb's version includes in-frame clones alone and lacks a portion of them. The data hold roughly 36,000 clones, with more than 70% observed a single time. Material: CD4+ or CD8+ T cells sorted from blood, obtained in a trial of the OX40 agonist ivuxolimab. The receptors come from an adult with an advanced solid tumor such as melanoma, head and neck, liver or kidney cancer. The CDR3 runs from the conserved cysteine through the conserved F or W. D genes are given only for firm matches. Clone size appears in some rows only: once, few, many, or a class for an expanded clone.

TRBJ2-1,15,-,-,TRBV7-7,TGTGCCAGCAGCATAGGGGTTACCAGATACAATGAGCAGTTCTTC,CASSIGVTRYNEQFF
TRBJ2-1,14,-,-,TRBV27,TGTGCCAGCTCTAGCAGTTCGTTTTACAATGAGCAGTTCTTC,CASSSSSFYNEQFF
TRBJ1-1,15,-,TRBD1,TRBV4-3,TGCGCCAGCAGCCACCTCAGGGGGGGCCACACTGAAGCTTTCTTT,CASSHLRGGHTEAFF
TRBJ1-1,14,-,-,TRBV7-2,TGTGCCAGCAGGCCCACGAGGATGAACACTGAAGCTTTCTTT,CASRPTRMNTEAFF
TRBJ1-1,15,-,TRBD1,TRBV7-9,TGTGCCTTACAGGGGGTTTGGGGTAAGGACACTGAAGCTTTCTTT,CALQGVWGKDTEAFF
TRBJ2-3,16,-,-,TRBV4-1,TGCGCCAGCAGCCGGACCCCTGTCTCACCCACAGATACGCAGTATTTT,CASSRTPVSPTDTQYF
TRBJ2-5,15,-,-,TRBV4-2,TGTGCCAGCAGCCCAGGGGGGATTGTTCAAGAGACCCAGTACTTC,CASSPGGIVQETQYF
TRBJ2-2,13,-,-,TRBV7-9,TGTGCCAGCAGCTTAGGAGATCCCGGGGAGCTGTTTTTT,CASSLGDPGELFF
TRBJ2-5,15,-,TRBD1,TRBV7-2,TGTGCCAGCAGCTCCATGACAGGGGACTGGGAGACCCAGTACTTC,CASSSMTGDWETQYF
TRBJ2-3,13,-,-,TRBV6-5,TGTGCCAGCAGTTCCCCTGGCGTAAATACGCAGTATTTT,CASSSPGVNTQYF
TRBJ2-6,16,-,-,TRBV5-1,TGCGCCAGCAGCTACCAGGGGATACGTGGGGCCAACGTCCTGACTTTC,CASSYQGIRGANVLTF
TRBJ1-4,17,-,-,TRBV4-3,TGCGCCAGCAGCCCCTCCGAGTCGAGGGGAGGAGGTGAAAAACTGTTTTTT,CASSPSESRGGGEKLFF
TRBJ1-2,15,-,-,TRBV4-1,TGCGCCAGCAGCCAAGATAGAGGAGCTGACTATGGCTACACCTTC,CASSQDRGADYGYTF
TRBJ1-3,13,-,-,TRBV28,TGTGCCAGCAGGTGGATCCGCGGAAACACCATATATTTT,CASRWIRGNTIYF
TRBJ1-5,16,-,-,TRBV7-8,TGTGCCAGCAGCCCCGGGTTCGACATGGGCAATCAGCCCCAGCATTTT,CASSPGFDMGNQPQHF
TRBJ2-2,15,-,TRBD2,TRBV28,TGTGCCAGCAGTTCCCTGAGGGAGGGCCCCGGGGAGCTGTTTTTT,CASSSLREGPGELFF
TRBJ1-2,14,-,TRBD1,TRBV6-5,TGTGCCAGCAGTTCGGGACAGGGTACGAGGGGCTACACCTTC,CASSSGQGTRGYTF
TRBJ1-1,11,few,-,TRBV5-1,TGCGCCAGCAGCTTGGACACTGAAGCTTTCTTT,CASSLDTEAFF
TRBJ2-5,13,few,-,TRBV6-6,TGTGCCAGCCTCAGGGGCCTCCAAGAGACCCAGTACTTC,CASLRGLQETQYF
TRBJ2-5,14,-,-,TRBV28,TGTGCCAGCAGCCGGGGACAGAAGAGGGAGGCCCAGTACTTC,CASSRGQKREAQYF
TRBJ2-7,14,few,-,TRBV9,TGTGCCAGCAGCGTGACAGAACAGACCTACGAGCAGTACTTC,CASSVTEQTYEQYF
TRBJ2-1,16,-,TRBD2,TRBV10-2,TGCGCCAGCAGTGATGAAGGACTAGCGGGAGGAAATGAGCAGTTCTTC,CASSDEGLAGGNEQFF
TRBJ2-7,15,once,-,TRBV7-2,TGTGCCAGCAGCCAAACAGGGAGTCGCGCCTACGAGCAGTACTTC,CASSQTGSRAYEQYF
TRBJ2-7,17,-,TRBD2,TRBV4-3,TGCGCCAGCAGCCAAGATTACCGAGCGGGGGGAATCTACGAGCAGTACTTC,CASSQDYRAGGIYEQYF
TRBJ2-5,13,-,-,TRBV25-1,TGTGCCAGCAAAGGGCAGCCCCAAGAGACCCAGTACTTC,CASKGQPQETQYF
TRBJ2-1,11,-,-,TRBV20-1,TGCAGTGCTAGACAAGTCAATGAGCAGTTCTTC,CSARQVNEQFF
TRBJ2-7,13,-,-,TRBV7-9,TGTGCCAGCAGCTCGGGACGGATCTACGAGCAGTACTTC,CASSSGRIYEQYF
TRBJ2-7,15,few,TRBD1,TRBV11-1,TGTGCCAGCAGCTTAGGGACAGGGGGCAGATACGAGCAGTACTTC,CASSLGTGGRYEQYF
TRBJ1-1,15,once,-,TRBV5-1,TGCGCCAGCAGTTTCGGTTCAGGGTATAACACTGAAGCTTTCTTT,CASSFGSGYNTEAFF
TRBJ2-4,13,once,-,TRBV27,TGTGCCAGCAGTCCACTAGCCAAAAACATTCAGTACTTC,CASSPLAKNIQYF
TRBJ2-7,16,-,TRBD2,TRBV5-1,TGCGCCAGCAGCTCTGGGACTAGCGGGCCTGTTTACGAGCAGTACTTC,CASSSGTSGPVYEQYF
TRBJ1-1,16,-,TRBD1,TRBV5-1,TGCGCCAGCAGCCCAGGGACAGGGGGCTATAACACTGAAGCTTTCTTT,CASSPGTGGYNTEAFF